This T cell receptor (beta chain) stems from a study of cytomegalovirus exposure and HLA in healthy donors (TCRdb year 2017). In the study overall: An earlier analysis of approximately 550 of the donors reported about 250 Gb of sequence data and some 100 million unique TCR beta sequences from about 179 million T cells. The genetic ancestry cluster associated with self-reported Caucasian donors included about 84% of the approximately 430 genotyped donors. Genome-wide SNP genotypes for about three fifths of the roughly 700 donors were used in a later genetic analysis, which treated that subset as a discovery cohort. The study profiled the T cell repertoires of 500 to 800 subjects by immunosequencing and related them to cytomegalovirus serostatus. An early release covering just under 650 HLA-typed donors comprised about 300 gigabases of sequencing data and approximately 85 million unique TCR sequences. Typing coverage differed by locus: A, B, C, DRB1 and DQB1 were typed in about 620-640 donors, DQA1 in 522, DPA1 in around 600, and DPB1 in approximately 450. Rather than using new phenotypic data, the later analysis identified candidate immune exposures from TCR beta sequences and from how often those sequences occurred across donors. Among some 400 genotyped donors of the cohort, an average of roughly 230,000 unique TCR beta nucleotide sequences was sequenced per donor, of which about 18% were non-productive. To predict cytomegalovirus infection status, the study combined high-throughput TCR immunosequencing, statistical association of individual TCRs with disease status, and machine learning. Along with the roughly 670-subject first cohort, a separate validation cohort of approximately 110 different subjects was used. The aim of the study was to test whether cataloging public T cell receptors could identify signatures of past pathogen exposure. A later analysis re-examined previously published TCR beta repertoires from more than 600 donors and added high-resolution HLA genotyping to investigate patterns of TCR occurrence. An earlier analysis of 587 of the donors used high-throughput TCR beta sequencing to judge whether each TCR beta V gene segment behaved as functional or pseudogenic. Every discovery cohort repertoire had been produced on one sequencing platform. Donor age, sex, ethnicity and CMV serostatus were collected together with the repertoire data. HLA typing included class I and class II loci at four-digit resolution. Several DR-DQ haplotypes were treated as single units for association and clustering because of strong linkage in the cohort.

To prepare the library, the immunoSEQ multiplex PCR assay was applied. The multiplex PCR relied on a mix of 60 forward primers for TCR Vbeta segments and 13 reverse primers for TCR Jbeta segments. Amplification of the CDR3 region of rearranged TCR beta genes was performed with a multiplex PCR assay on genomic DNA. Amplified TCR beta libraries were sequenced as 87-base-pair reads on the Illumina HiSeq System. The source study handled its data this way. A later analysis counted about 80 million unique TCR beta chains across the 550 to 750 repertoires, and around 9.9 million of these chains were shared by at least two donors. Raw reads were error-corrected and collapsed into unique sequences by a nearest-neighbor algorithm in which closely related sequences were merged to remove PCR and sequencing errors. To assign V, D and J gene segments, CDR3 sequences were aligned to IMGT reference sequences. For a sequence to be retained, a match of at least six nucleotides to both a V gene segment and a J gene segment was required. Rearrangements were classified as productive when the CDR3 lacked stop codons and remained in frame with V and J, and all other rearrangements were classified as non-productive. Following IMGT convention, CDR3 was defined as the stretch from the second conserved V-encoded cysteine up to the conserved J-encoded phenylalanine. Sequences without an unambiguous match to a single V gene segment were excluded from the earlier analysis of several hundred of the donors. An earlier analysis of about 590 of the donors classified V segments as functional when productive rearrangements were above 56.7% and as segregating when the standard deviation between donors was above 5%. A statistical classification framework was built to diagnose cytomegalovirus status from the catalog of TCR beta chain sequences. A later analysis assigned V and J genes by comparing TCR nucleotide sequences with IMGT/GENE-DB human TR gene sequences. Using the TCRdist pipeline, a later analysis assigned CDR3 sequences along with most-parsimonious VDJ recombination scenarios. In a later analysis, each TCR beta chain was defined by its CDR3 amino acid sequence together with its V-gene family, and reads lacking a unique V-gene family were excluded. A later analysis removed 500 to 650 highly shared, low-generation-probability nucleotide sequences to deal with suspected cross-contamination and a sequencing artifact. In a later analysis, a clonal expansion index was calculated for each public chain from normalized within-repertoire ranks of inferred template counts. In a later analysis, generation probabilities were computed with a VDJ recombination model fitted to out-of-frame rearrangements, and the resulting probabilities were checked against IGoR. In a later analysis, hypergeometric tests were used to score TCR-TCR, TCR-HLA and TCR-CMV co-occurrence, with a repertoire-size bias correction applied to TCR pairs. To estimate false discovery rates, a later analysis permuted the HLA or CMV assignments 20 times. A later analysis grouped co-occurring TCRs with DBSCAN, adding TCRdist sequence similarity when clustering within HLA-allele-positive subsets. Co-occurrence clustering excluded repertoires with fewer than 30,000 or more than 120,000 public chains, plus five with anomalous nucleotide sharing. Imported from immuneACCESS, the table was reduced by TCRdb to in-frame sequences with V and J called. These copies leave out some clones; in studies compared against another copy, an unresolved V gene accounts for under half, and the cause of the remainder is not known. The DNA gave D and trimming, while V, J and clone size come from that table. The sample table records approximately 150,000 clones; roughly 87% of these occur just once. Approximately 5.7% of the sample comes from the top ten.

Study-wide findings and limitations: An association between a missense DCLRE1C variant and V-gene and J-gene trimming of TCR beta chains was found in a later genetic analysis and replicated in an independent cohort. When HLA alleles, especially DR and DQ, strongly co-occurred, attributing TCR associations to individual alleles was difficult. According to a later analysis, parvovirus B19, influenza, CMV and Epstein-Barr virus appeared linked to several top co-occurrence clusters. Three of the identified cytomegalovirus-associated TCR beta chains were confirmed in vitro to be specific for cytomegalovirus antigens. In both the original and validation cohorts, the classifier was reported to diagnose cytomegalovirus status with high specificity and sensitivity. HLA typing was unavailable for some donors at each locus, so association tests used only the typed subset. While some public TCRs were present in many individuals, most TCR sequences turned up only very rarely across donors. The presence/absence analyses assumed that sequencing depth was roughly uniform across donors, and that assumption may not be true. In a later genetic analysis, fewer N-insertions in productive TCRs were reported among donors in an Asian-associated ancestry cluster than the 666-donor mean. In a later analysis, most CMV-associated TCR beta chains were found to appear HLA-restricted, with HLA associations seemingly driven largely by CMV exposure. In a later analysis, HLA-associated TCR beta chains were found to be more clonally expanded and to have lower generation probabilities than equally common non-associated chains. In a later analysis, over 15,000 TCR beta sequences were associated with specific HLA alleles at a false discovery rate of 0.05. In a later analysis, the rate of TCR association differed among HLA loci, with DRB1 alleles having the most associated TCRs and HLA-C alleles having the fewest. This cohort had only TCR beta chains sequenced, and the lack of alpha or paired-chain data limited which features could be detected. A group of highly shared sequence variants was considered likely to be a technical artifact of the sequencing pipeline. According to the authors, the approach could potentially be generalized to other disease states and immunological phenotypes. Some IMGT-functional V segments, including TRBV6-2 and TRBV6-3, could not be distinguished by the 87-base-pair reads and were therefore excluded. CMV serostatus was the only immune exposure information available for the cohort. A further reported finding was that TCR beta sequences accurately predicted the HLA-A and HLA-B alleles for most subjects in the first cohort. The study listed approximately 150 TCR beta chains as associated with cytomegalovirus. Correlated functional status among segregating V segments might be attributable to linkage disequilibrium, but an unknown experimental factor could not be ruled out. An earlier analysis of approximately 540 of the donors showed that most TCR beta V segments appeared in productive rearrangements either about 87% or about 30% of the time, which broadly matched IMGT annotations. Because counts were too low, 15 or so rarely observed V segments, including chromosome 9 orphons, were excluded from the earlier analysis of some 590 of the donors.

The CDR3 measures 15 amino acids from cysteine to phenylalanine. Just the 45-base CDR3 DNA is kept, in frame starting at base 1. Trimmed from V: 4 bases; trimmed from J: 1 base; junction bases lacking a gene match: 5. CDR1 and CDR2 are drawn from the germline V gene: SGHTA, FQGNSA. The cohort consisted of 650 to 700 healthy bone marrow donors. All cohort members were sampled while nominally healthy, although unrecorded immune exposures were likely present. The donor was CMV seropositive and was included in the group of 250 to 350 seropositive cohort members. A peripheral blood sample was provided by each donor, and peripheral blood mononuclear cells were used for TCR beta sequencing. The Qiagen DNeasy Blood Extraction Kit was used to extract genomic DNA from the blood cell samples. This clone was found a few times. Its antigen specificity is not known. Per-base qualities were not stored, and no clone one base away is much larger.

The clonotype originates from a man aged 30 to 39 in good health and CMV-seropositive. The chain couples TRBV7-2 to TRBJ1-2; TRBD1 aligns with 8 central bases. Material: PBMCs. The CDR3 reads as follows: CASSSQGALNYGYTF. The nucleotide sequence is given as TGTGCCAGCAGCTCTCAGGGGGCCCTTAACTATGGCTACACCTTC.